The source of this T cell receptor beta chain is a study of regulatory T cells in long-lasting Graves disease. Study context: Patients met the persistent Graves' disease definition after over 5 years of antithyroid drugs with positive TSH receptor antibodies.

As for time point: persistent/refractory GD, antithyroid drugs over 5 years with positive TRAb. Following extraction of RNA from PBMCs, that RNA was used to make the TCR library. Through Arm-PCR of CDR3 regions and iRepertoire HTBI primers, TCR beta libraries were built. One entry per CDR3 protein, called by TCRdb with MiXCR from the multiplex PCR reads. The data show about 340,000 distinct CDR3 sequences, about 20% seen once. V was clipped by 4 bases and J by 6 bases; unmatched bases: 11. Germline CDR1 and CDR2: MDHEN and SYDVKM. The CDR3 is 16 amino acids. The clonotype originates from a female donor with Graves disease. The sample in question was peripheral blood mononuclear cells (PBMCs), obtained when the disease was refractory, from a patient treated with antithyroid drugs. This chain links TRBV28 with TRBJ2-3; 9 positions match TRBD2. The CDR3 DNA follows: TGTGCCAGCAGTTCCAGACTAGCGGCCTTCATGGATACGCAGTATTTT. It is translated as CASSSRLAAFMDTQYF. The whole variable domain, remainder taken from reference TRBV28 and TRBJ2-3, is DVKVTQSSRYLVKRTGEKVFLECVQDMDHENMFWYRQDPGLGLRLIYFSYDVKMKEKGDIPEGYSVSREKKERFSLILESASTNQTSMYLCASSSRLAAFMDTQYFGPGTRLTVL.